This TCR beta chain stems from a study of blood T cells in healthy people across ages. Study-level findings and limits: In the absence of known donor CMV status, changes in expanded clonotypes were possibly confounded. Greater diversity and more naive CD4+ cells were seen in long-lived donors than in aged donors.

A second PCR, run for about 7 to 12 cycles, used a sample-barcoded 5' primer plus a J-beta primer mix. A single record per CDR3 protein comes from TCRdb applying MiXCR to the 5' RACE reads. The table records 750,000 to 950,000 distinct CDR3 sequences, about 29% of them present only once. On this clonotype itself: Its matching antigen is unknown.

Each donor had 9 to 10 milliliters of peripheral blood drawn. The CDR3 totals 14 residues. Germline loops: CDR1 SGHTA, CDR2 FQGNSA. The J segment lost 4 bases and the V segment lost 5 bases, leaving 5 bases of the junction unmatched. This sample also belongs to another study, concerning T cells of mothers and their children. As that report states: The study obtained over 9 million TCR beta CDR3 reads per mother and around 2.7 million per child.

The source is a woman aged 40 to 55 in good health. The chain links TRBV7-2 to TRBJ1-1; 9 bases agree with TRBD1. The source material was blood. Written as DNA, the CDR3 is TGTGCCAGCAGCACACAGGGGGCCCTCACTGAAGCTTTCTTT. It yields the protein CASSTQGALTEAFF.